This TCR beta chain is drawn from a study of CD4 T cells in relation to SARS-CoV-2 and coronaviruses. Whole-study context: PBMCs were cultured with antigen for roughly nine days before TCR beta sequencing.

Unexposed donor CD4+ T cells date from about 2011-2018, before the COVID-19 pandemic. Isolation of CD4+ T cells took place after around eleven days in culture. Cultures held about 2 million PBMCs per well with approximately 10 IU/ml IL-2. Half the medium was replaced with IL-2 medium on days 3 and 7. V lost 0 bases, J lost 5 bases, and 14 bases lay in between. The CDR3 is 15 residues long. CDR1 is WNHNN and CDR2 is SYGVQD in the germline V gene (reference sequence). Study results and caveats: Each donor contributed either pre-pandemic or post-infection samples, not both.

Assay used: immunoSEQ multiplex PCR; TCRdb lists only in-frame clones, some missing. The table has 20,000 to 25,000 clones, around three quarters seen once. A remark on this clone: What it binds is unknown.

The V and J genes are TRBV10-1 and TRBJ2-7; maybe TRBD1 (5 bases). The sample was CD4+ T cells from PBMCs, cultured in vitro. The receptor was isolated from a human donor in good health. This chain's CDR3 is CASSESGRAENEQYF. The CDR3 DNA reads as TGCGCCAGCAGTGAGTCGGGCAGGGCTGAGAACGAGCAGTACTTC.